The 31 T cell receptor beta chains listed next were all sequenced from one sample in a study of blood T cell repertoires in COVID-19. Data came from immunoSEQ multiplex PCR; TCRdb stores just in-frame clones and leaves some out. The sample lists 140,000 to 150,000 clones, about 83% occurring once. The sequenced sample consisted of PBMCs or T cells enriched from blood (not recorded which). The origin of the receptors is a woman between 45 and 60 years old who had been exposed to COVID-19.

The V gene is TRBV12-5, the J gene TRBJ1-1; 10 nucleotides align to TRBD1. CDR1 and CDR2 from the germline V gene are LGHNT and FRNRAP. V trimming: 5 bases; J trimming: 0 bases; junction bases outside the gene matches: 3. The CDR3 length is 15 residues. The CDR3 loop reads CASGPGQGVNTEAFF. CDR3 in DNA: TGTGCTAGTGGTCCAGGACAGGGGGTGAACACTGAAGCTTTCTTT. The whole variable domain, remainder taken from reference TRBV12-5 and TRBJ1-1, is DARVTQTPRHKVTEMGQEVTMRCQPILGHNTVFWYRQTMMQGLELLAYFRNRAPLDDSGMPKDRFSAEMPDATLATLKIQPSEPRDSAVYFCASGPGQGVNTEAFFGQGTRLTVV.

The chain recombines TRBV6-5 with TRBJ2-3; 9 bases map to TRBD1. Germline values: CDR1 MNHEY, CDR2 SVGAGI. J was trimmed by 1 base and V by 6 bases; bases with no gene match: 5. The CDR3 sequence is 15 residues long. This CDR3 is CASSLGQGRTDTQYF. CDR3 sequence (DNA): TGTGCCAGCAGCCTGGGACAGGGTCGCACAGATACGCAGTATTTT.

The chain combines TRBV7-3 with TRBJ2-4, with 9 bases lining up with TRBD1. Germline V gene lookup returns CDR1 SGHTA and CDR2 FQGTGA. The CDR3 is 16 residues long. The ends lost 3 bases at V and 0 bases at J; junction bases unmatched: 3. CDR3 DNA: TGTGCCAGCAGCTTGACAGGGGGTCTAGCCAAAAACATTCAGTACTTC. It yields the protein CASSLTGGLAKNIQYF.

The chain recombines TRBV19 with TRBJ1-5, with 8 bases aligning to TRBD1. This CDR3 has 16 residues. V shed 2 bases and J 7 bases; nucleotides not matched to a gene: 10. CDR1 LNHDA and CDR2 SQIVND come from the germline V gene (reference sequence). CDR3 sequence (DNA): TGTGCCAGTAGTATATCCCAGGGGGCGCGAGGACAGCCCCAGCATTTT. Its protein is CASSISQGARGQPQHF.

The gene calls are TRBV3-1 (or the pseudogene TRBV3-2) and TRBJ1-1; 9 bases agree with TRBD1. The CDR3 totals 17 residues. Germline V gene sequence: CDR1 LGHDT, CDR2 YNNKEL (reference sequence). V lost 0 bases to trimming and J lost 6 bases; unmatched junction nucleotides: 11. CDR3: CASSQETGGFGISEAFF. DNA for the CDR3: TGTGCCAGCAGCCAAGAGACAGGGGGATTCGGGATCTCTGAAGCTTTCTTT.

This sequence joins TRBV27 and TRBJ2-7, with 10 positions matching TRBD2. The CDR3 has 15 amino acids. CDR1 and CDR2 from the germline V gene are MNHEY and SMNVEV (reference sequence). The V gene end was trimmed by 3 bases and the J gene end by 7 bases; junction bases not matched to a gene: 9. CDR3 DNA sequence: TGTGCCAGCAGTTTGAGGGCTAGCGGGAGTGGGGAGCAGTACTTC. It codes for CASSLRASGSGEQYF.

In DNA, the CDR3 is TGTGCCAGCAGCTTAAGAGGGGGATTTGAACGTTTCTCTGGAAACACCATATATTTT. This sequence encodes CASSLRGGFERFSGNTIYF. This sequence joins TRBV7-2 and TRBJ1-3; D might be TRBD1 (6 bases). Trimming removed 2 bases at V and 0 bases at J, with 20 bases between. Per the germline V gene, CDR1 is SGHTA and CDR2 is FQGNSA. The CDR3 covers 19 residues.

The chain combines TRBV20-1 with TRBJ2-7, with TRBD2 as a possible D gene (5 bases). Trimming took 6 bases from V and 4 from J, leaving 22 bases between them. This CDR3 has 15 amino acids. Looked up from germline, CDR1 is DFQATT and CDR2 is SNEGSKA (reference sequence). This chain's CDR3 is CSASSRGLSRYEQYF. Here the CDR3 DNA reads TGCAGTGCCAGTTCCCGGGGTTTATCGAGGTACGAGCAGTACTTC.

The CDR3 region has the DNA TGTGCCAGCACCCCCTGGGGGGACCTGGGAGGCTACACCTTC. Translation gives CASTPWGDLGGYTF. The rearrangement links TRBV27 to TRBJ1-2, with D maybe TRBD1 (5 bases). Trimming stripped 7 bases from V and 8 bases from J, with 20 bases between. Looked up from germline, CDR1 is MNHEY and CDR2 is SMNVEV (reference sequence). This CDR3 is built from 14 residues.

The chain uses TRBV20-1 and TRBJ2-4; no firm D call. The germline V gene has CDR1 DFQATT and CDR2 SNEGSKA (reference sequence). Trimming left V 3 bases short and J 3 bases short, with 9 bases between. The CDR3 is made up of 13 amino acids. The CDR3 spells CSASGQNKNIQYF. The CDR3 DNA is TGCAGTGCTAGTGGGCAGAACAAAAACATTCAGTACTTC.

The chain couples TRBV30 to TRBJ2-3; 8 bases line up with TRBD2. CDR1 and CDR2 from the germline V gene are GTSNPN and SVGIG (reference sequence). The ends lost 8 bases at V and 3 bases at J; junction bases unmatched: 10. CDR3 length: 14 residues. The DNA for the CDR3 is TGTGCCCCTCCCGGGGGGGGAGAGACAGATACGCAGTATTTT. It yields the protein CAPPGGGETDTQYF.

The chain links TRBV7-9 to TRBJ2-3; the D gene is possibly TRBD2 (5 bases). The CDR3 loop spans 14 amino acids. Trimming removed 10 bases at V and 8 bases at J, with 22 bases between. Germline CDR1 SEHNR, CDR2 FQNEAQ (reference sequence). The CDR3 nucleotides read TGTGCCACCTTGGGCTCCCAGAGCGGAGGTACGCAGTATTTT. Its translation: CATLGSQSGGTQYF.

The V and J genes are TRBV5-1 and TRBJ2-2; TRBD1 is a possible D gene (5 bases). Germline V gives CDR1 SGHRS, CDR2 YFSETQ. V was trimmed by 0 bases and J by 6 bases, leaving 9 bases between them. This CDR3 has 14 residues. The CDR3 DNA reads as TGCGCCAGCAGCTTGGGGCAGGGTTCCGGGGAGCTGTTTTTT. Protein sequence: CASSLGQGSGELFF. The whole variable domain, filled in from reference TRBV5-1 and TRBJ2-2, reads KAGVTQTPRYLIKTRGQQVTLSCSPISGHRSVSWYQQTPGQGLQFLFEYFSETQRNKGNFPGRFSGRQFSNSRSEMNVSTLELGDSALYLCASSLGQGSGELFFGEGSRLTVL.

The chain joins TRBV10-3 to TRBJ2-3; 10 nucleotides match TRBD2. Germline assignment: CDR1 ENHRY and CDR2 SYGVKD. This CDR3 spans 16 amino acids. V lost 7 bases to trimming and J lost 1 base; unmatched junction nucleotides: 8. This chain's CDR3 is CAITAGGLTGTDTQYF. The CDR3 DNA sequence: TGTGCCATCACAGCGGGGGGGCTCACGGGCACAGATACGCAGTATTTT.

The chain links TRBV7-6 to TRBJ2-5, with a tentative D call TRBD2 (6 bases). CDR1 SGHVS and CDR2 FNYEAQ come from the germline V gene. V was trimmed by 1 base and J by 3 bases, leaving 12 bases between them. The CDR3 runs to 15 residues. The CDR3 region has the DNA TGTGCCAGCAGCTTAGTGGGGGGAAGCAAAGAGACCCAGTACTTC. Protein product: CASSLVGGSKETQYF.

This clone came up once. This rearrangement joins TRBV19 to TRBJ2-5; 8 nucleotides align to TRBD2. Trimming at V came to 7 bases and at J to 6 bases, leaving 10 bases not matched to a gene. Germline V gene lookup returns CDR1 LNHDA and CDR2 SQIVND (reference sequence). The CDR3 consists of 14 residues. CDR3: CASNPRGGRQTQYF. CDR3 nucleotides: TGTGCCAGTAACCCTCGGGGCGGGAGGCAGACCCAGTACTTC.

The chain couples TRBV7-3 to TRBJ2-5; D is unresolved. The CDR3 spans 13 residues. Trimming took 2 bases from V and 5 from J, leaving 9 bases between them. In germline, CDR1 is SGHTA, CDR2 FQGTGA. The CDR3 DNA sequence: TGTGCCAGCAGCTTACTACCGCGGGAGACCCAGTACTTC. It specifies CASSLLPRETQYF.

The chain carries TRBV24-1 and TRBJ2-5; D is possibly TRBD2 (6 bases). Trimming shortened V by 4 bases and J by 2 bases, and 10 bases separated the two germline ends. Germline V gives CDR1 KGHDR, CDR2 SFDVKD. The CDR3 extends over 14 amino acids. CDR3 nucleotides: TGTGCCACCAGTGAGCCTAGCGTGCAAGAGACCCAGTACTTC. Translation: CATSEPSVQETQYF.

The chain joins TRBV7-7 to TRBJ2-1, with 8 bases lining up with TRBD2. Losses at the gene ends were 4 bases for V and 2 bases for J; bases not matched to a gene: 4. The CDR3 contains 15 residues. The germline V gene encodes CDR1 SSHAT and CDR2 FNYEAQ (reference sequence). The CDR3 DNA reads TGTGCCAGCAGCTCCACTAGCGGACCCTACAATGAGCAGTTCTTC. Its protein is CASSSTSGPYNEQFF.

This chain joins TRBV7-6 and TRBJ1-6, with TRBD1 identical over 7 bases. Germline CDR1 and CDR2: SGHVS and FNYEAQ. CDR3 length equals 15 residues. V gave up 4 bases and J gave up 10 bases; unmatched junction bases: 10. The CDR3 coding sequence is TGTGCCAGCAGCTCGGAGGGAACAGGGGTATCACCCCTCCACTTT. The encoded protein is CASSSEGTGVSPLHF.

V is TRBV11-2 and J is TRBJ1-6; D is perhaps TRBD1 (5 bases). Trimming took off 3 bases at V and 5 bases at J, with 11 bases between the two ends. CDR1 and CDR2 from the germline V gene are SGHAT and FQNNGV. The CDR3 covers 15 residues. CDR3: CASSFGSGNNSPLHF. CDR3 coding DNA: TGTGCCAGCAGCTTTGGGTCAGGGAATAATTCACCCCTCCACTTT.

This clone was seen repeatedly, ten times or more. This chain joins TRBV11-2 and TRBJ2-7; 8 nucleotides agree with TRBD1. The germline V gene encodes CDR1 SGHAT and CDR2 FQNNGV. CDR3 length: 17 amino acids. Trimming cost V 2 bases and J 4 bases; bases outside gene matches: 13. CDR3 coding DNA: TGTGCCAGCAGCTTAATAGGCAGGGGGCGTGAATGGTACGAGCAGTACTTC. Its protein is CASSLIGRGREWYEQYF. Full variable domain (rest looked up from reference TRBV11-2 and TRBJ2-7): EAGVAQSPRYKIIEKRQSVAFWCNPISGHATLYWYQQILGQGPKLLIQFQNNGVVDDSQLPKDRFSAERLKGVDSTLKIQPAKLEDSAVYLCASSLIGRGREWYEQYFGPGTRLTVT.

The chain employs TRBV21-1 and TRBJ1-3; TRBD1, the table's D call, lacks a check against the DNA. TRBV21-1 is shown as a pseudogene. This CDR3 is built from 15 residues. The CDR3 spells CASSKEPGFGNTIYF. Here the CDR3 DNA reads TGTGCCAGCAGCAAAGAACCAGGGTTTGGAAACACCATATATTTT.

The genes are TRBV6-5 and TRBJ1-4; possible D gene TRBD1, 6 bases. This CDR3 has 15 residues. V lost 0 bases to trimming and J lost 8 bases, with 13 bases between them. Per germline, CDR1 MNHEY and CDR2 SVGAGI. CDR3 amino acids: CASSYSSRGREKLFF. In nucleotides, the CDR3 is TGTGCCAGCAGTTACTCGAGCAGGGGACGCGAAAAACTGTTTTTT.

The chain links TRBV11-2 to TRBJ1-2, with D possibly TRBD1 on 5 matching bases. The V end was cut by 5 bases, the J end by 2 bases, with 18 bases between. Germline CDR1 is SGHAT and CDR2 is FQNNGV. CDR3 size: 16 residues. DNA of the CDR3: TGTGCCAGCAGCCTCAGGGCACTCGAACGCAACTATGGCTACACCTTC. Translating gives CASSLRALERNYGYTF.

The chain uses TRBV7-2 and TRBJ1-1; a possible D gene is TRBD1 (5 bases). Germline CDR1 and CDR2: SGHTA and FQGNSA. V was pared by 5 bases and J by 4 bases, with 11 bases between. This CDR3 has 13 residues. Here the CDR3 reads CASSGPGATEAFF. Written as DNA, the CDR3 is TGTGCCAGCAGCGGCCCTGGGGCCACTGAAGCTTTCTTT.

The chain carries TRBV10-1 and TRBJ2-1; D not resolved. The CDR3 is 16 amino acids. Trimming removed 2 bases at V and 0 bases at J, with 11 bases between. CDR1 WNHNN and CDR2 SYGVQD come from the germline V gene (reference sequence). The CDR3 reads CASSEEAMNSYNEQFF. CDR3 nucleotide sequence: TGCGCCAGCAGTGAGGAAGCGATGAACTCCTACAATGAGCAGTTCTTC.

CDR3 sequence reads: CASSLGQGLMNTEAFF. Written as DNA, the CDR3 is TGTGCCAGCAGCTTGGGGCAGGGTTTAATGAACACTGAAGCTTTCTTT. The chain joins TRBV9 to TRBJ1-1; weak D call: TRBD1 (5 bases). The CDR3 covers 16 residues. The germline V and J ends were trimmed by 4 bases and 0 bases, with 16 bases remaining between them. Germline assignment: CDR1 SGDLS and CDR2 YYNGEE. The whole variable domain, filled in from reference TRBV9 and TRBJ1-1, reads DSGVTQTPKHLITATGQRVTLRCSPRSGDLSVYWYQQSLDQGLQFLIQYYNGEERAKGNILERFSAQQFPDLHSELNLSSLELGDSALYFCASSLGQGLMNTEAFFGQGTRLTVV.

This clone was seen a few times. The chain joins TRBV27 to TRBJ2-2, with D unresolved. CDR1 and CDR2 from the germline V gene are MNHEY and SMNVEV (reference sequence). CDR3 length equals 12 residues. The V and J ends lost 8 bases and 7 bases respectively, with 11 bases between them. The CDR3 is CASFGINGELFF. DNA of the CDR3: TGTGCCAGCTTTGGCATAAACGGGGAGCTGTTTTTT.

The chain combines TRBV12-5 with TRBJ1-4; 7 positions match TRBD1. Losses at the gene ends were 8 bases for V and 3 bases for J; bases not matched to a gene: 6. CDR1 and CDR2 (germline): LGHNT, FRNRAP. The CDR3 spans 14 residues. CDR3 DNA: TGTGCTAGTCGGCCCGGGACAGCTAATGAAAAACTGTTTTTT. This sequence encodes CASRPGTANEKLFF.

This chain uses TRBV29-1 with TRBJ2-1, with TRBD2 as a possible D gene (5 bases). CDR1 is SQVTM and CDR2 is ANQGSEA in the germline V gene. V lost 3 bases to trimming and J lost 4 bases, with 16 bases between them. CDR3 length: 15 residues. This CDR3 reads CSVDGTPGSYNEQFF. CDR3 DNA: TGCAGCGTTGATGGAACACCGGGATCTTACAATGAGCAGTTCTTC.